This entry lists 31 T cell receptor beta chains sequenced from one sample in a study of blood T cell repertoires in COVID-19. The repertoire was sequenced with immunoSEQ multiplex PCR; TCRdb's copy has only in-frame clones and lacks some. The data show roughly 450,000 clones, less than 95% seen once. The sequencing input was PBMCs or T cells enriched from blood (not recorded which). Every receptor here comes from a man younger than 30 who had recovered from COVID-19.

This chain connects TRBV11-2 to TRBJ2-1, with 14 positions matching TRBD2. The CDR3 consists of 16 residues. With V trimmed by 5 bases and J by 6 bases, 6 bases remained unmatched. The germline V gene has CDR1 SGHAT and CDR2 FQNNGV. CDR3: CASSEGLAGDFNEQFF. DNA for the CDR3: TGTGCCAGCAGCGAGGGACTAGCGGGAGATTTCAATGAGCAGTTCTTC.

This clone was detected a few times. The genes are TRBV19 and TRBJ2-1, with 8 bases that match TRBD1. The germline V gene has CDR1 LNHDA and CDR2 SQIVND (reference sequence). J was trimmed by 1 base and V by 0 bases; bases with no gene match: 2. The CDR3 is made up of 16 amino acids. In nucleotides, the CDR3 is TGTGCCAGTAGTATAGACAGGGGGCGTTCCTACAATGAGCAGTTCTTC. Protein product: CASSIDRGRSYNEQFF.

As for this clone: No conserved phenylalanine or tryptophan ends this CDR3, so it is likely a read error. It is unclear where the CDR3 begins or ends on the DNA, so no DNA is shown, and the CDR3 is as TCRdb lists it. The chain uses TRBV20-1 and TRBJ1-2; TRBD1, the table's D call, was not compared with the DNA. The CDR3 is 10 residues long, counting both termini. The germline V gene has CDR1 DFQATT and CDR2 SNEGSKA (reference sequence). The CDR3 sequence: CSAPGTAAEM.

This rearrangement joins TRBV9 to TRBJ2-5; 9 nucleotides line up with TRBD2. The germline CDR1 and CDR2 sequences are SGDLS and YYNGEE. The CDR3 is made up of 18 amino acids. Unmatched junction bases numbered 12, after V lost 1 base and J lost 2 bases. The CDR3 nucleotides read TGTGCCAGCAGCGTAAGCGTTGGTGGACTAGCGCCTCAAGAGACCCAGTACTTC. Amino acids: CASSVSVGGLAPQETQYF.

The chain links TRBV7-3 to TRBJ2-2; D unclear. The CDR3 totals 16 residues. From germline, CDR1 is SGHTA and CDR2 FQGTGA. Trimming stripped 1 base from V and 0 bases from J, with 9 bases between. In DNA form, the CDR3 reads TGTGCCAGCAGCTTAAACGCGCTAGCGAACACCGGGGAGCTGTTTTTT. Protein sequence: CASSLNALANTGELFF.

The chain links TRBV7-9 to TRBJ2-1; the D gene is possibly TRBD1 (6 bases). This CDR3 spans 13 amino acids. The V end lost 2 bases, the J end lost 4 bases, and 6 bases lay between the germline ends. Germline V gives CDR1 SEHNR, CDR2 FQNEAQ (reference sequence). CDR3 sequence reads: CASSLTGYNEQFF. For the CDR3, the DNA is TGTGCCAGCAGCTTAACAGGGTACAATGAGCAGTTCTTC. Full variable domain (outside the CDR3, taken from reference TRBV7-9 and TRBJ2-1): DTGVSQNPRHKITKRGQNVTFRCDPISEHNRLYWYRQTLGQGPEFLTYFQNEAQLEKSRLLSDRFSAERPKGSFSTLEIQRTEQGDSAMYLCASSLTGYNEQFFGPGTRLTVL.

This clone was observed a few times. The chain employs TRBV6-5 and TRBJ2-2, with D perhaps TRBD1 (5 bases). CDR1 is MNHEY and CDR2 is SVGAGI in the germline V gene. The CDR3 has 14 residues. Trimming stripped 4 bases from V and 4 bases from J, with 10 bases between. As DNA, the CDR3 is TGTGCCAGCAGTTCCGACAGAGGCACCGGGGAGCTGTTTTTT. Translation gives CASSSDRGTGELFF.

This clone showed up just once. The chain links TRBV6-1 to TRBJ1-3; D is unresolved. The CDR3 has 14 residues. Between the trimmed V and J ends, which lost 1 base and 5 bases, there was a span of 9 bases. Germline-derived CDR1 and CDR2 are MNHNS and SASEGT. CDR3 DNA: TGTGCCAGCAGTGAAGGGCACGCCAGAAACACCATATATTTT. Protein: CASSEGHARNTIYF.

The CDR3 DNA reads TGTGCCAGCACCGGACGGACTCATCCCTACGAGCAGTACTTC. This codes for CASTGRTHPYEQYF. The V gene is TRBV13, the J gene TRBJ2-7; TRBD2 might be the D (5 bases). CDR1 is PRHDT, CDR2 FYEKMQ, per germline (reference sequence). Trimming shortened V by 7 bases and J by 2 bases, and 15 bases separated the two germline ends. The CDR3 has 14 amino acids. The entire variable domain, with the rest obtained from reference TRBV13 and TRBJ2-7, is as follows: AAGVIQSPRHLIKEKRETATLKCYPIPRHDTVYWYQQGPGQDPQFLISFYEKMQSDKGSIPDRFSAQQFSDYHSELNMSSLELGDSALYFCASTGRTHPYEQYFGPGTRLTVT.

This chain links TRBV4-2 with TRBJ1-2; 7 bases line up with TRBD1. V dropped 4 bases and J dropped 6; count of bases not matched to a gene: 8. Germline assignment: CDR1 LGHNA and CDR2 YNFKEQ. This CDR3 comprises 14 residues. The CDR3 DNA reads TGTGCCAGCAGCCGTATCGAGGGGGCTGATGGCTACACCTTC. Translating gives CASSRIEGADGYTF.

The J gene is TRBJ1-5, the V gene TRBV7-9; the match to TRBD1 covers 9 bases. V shed 4 bases, J shed 4 bases, and the junction held 8 bases outside the gene matches. Germline-derived CDR1 and CDR2 are SEHNR and FQNEAQ (reference sequence). CDR3 size: 16 residues. The CDR3 nucleotides read TGTGCCAGCAGCTCAGGACAGGGGTCGGGTAATCAGCCCCAGCATTTT. Translating gives CASSSGQGSGNQPQHF.

This sequence joins TRBV7-3 and TRBJ2-3, with 10 bases aligning to TRBD2. J gave up 1 base and V 5 bases, and 3 bases lay outside the gene matches. Looked up from germline, CDR1 is SGHTA and CDR2 is FQGTGA. The CDR3 covers 15 residues. This CDR3 reads CASSAGTSGTDTQYF. The CDR3 region has the DNA TGTGCCAGCAGCGCCGGGACTAGCGGCACAGATACGCAGTATTTT. Together with reference TRBV7-3 and TRBJ2-3, the CDR3 gives the full variable domain: GAGVSQTPSNKVTEKGKYVELRCDPISGHTALYWYRQSLGQGPEFLIYFQGTGAADDSGLPNDRFFAVRPEGSVSTLKIQRTERGDSAVYLCASSAGTSGTDTQYFGPGTRLTVL.

The chain employs TRBV19 and TRBJ1-1; D call uncertain. Germline V gene sequence: CDR1 LNHDA, CDR2 SQIVND (reference sequence). The CDR3 loop spans 15 amino acids. V was clipped by 0 bases and J by 5 bases, with 13 bases between them. CDR3 in amino acids: CASSIDWRARTEAFF. The CDR3 region has the DNA TGTGCCAGTAGTATAGATTGGAGGGCCAGGACTGAAGCTTTCTTT.

The rearrangement joins TRBV13 to TRBJ1-6; D may be TRBD1 (5 bases). Per germline, CDR1 PRHDT and CDR2 FYEKMQ (reference sequence). The length of the CDR3 is 18 residues. V gave up 5 bases and J gave up 7 bases, with 24 bases separating them. The CDR3 nucleotides read TGTGCCAGCAGCGTCCGGGGGAGGGACTTCCCGAGGAATTCACCCCTCCACTTT. Amino acids: CASSVRGRDFPRNSPLHF.

V gene TRBV6-2 or TRBV6-3 combines with J gene TRBJ2-7; tentatively, D is TRBD2 (6 bases). The CDR3 runs 18 residues. Trimming stripped 2 bases from V and 3 bases from J, with 23 bases between. The germline V gene encodes CDR1 MNHEY and CDR2 SVGEGT. The DNA of the CDR3 is TGTGCCAGCAGTTACGGAGGTTGGGGACTTCGCTCATACTACGAGCAGTACTTC. Encoded protein: CASSYGGWGLRSYYEQYF.

CDR3: CASSLISYEQYF. Written as DNA, the CDR3 is TGTGCCAGCAGCCTCATCTCCTACGAGCAGTACTTC. The chain has TRBV4-2 and TRBJ2-7, with D unresolved. Germline assignment: CDR1 LGHNA and CDR2 YNFKEQ. This CDR3 region has 12 residues. V was cut by 4 bases and J by 0 bases, with 4 bases left in between.

The chain combines TRBV2 with TRBJ1-1, with 7 bases aligning to TRBD1. V trimming: 10 bases; J trimming: 5 bases; junction bases outside the gene matches: 7. Per germline, CDR1 SNHLY and CDR2 FYNNEI. The CDR3 is 12 residues long. CDR3 region: CATSTGPTEAFF. As DNA, the CDR3 is TGTGCCACTTCGACAGGGCCGACTGAAGCTTTCTTT.

The chain is built from TRBV9 and TRBJ1-3; weak D call: TRBD1 (6 bases). Trimming took off 3 bases at V and 0 bases at J, with 13 bases between the two ends. In germline, CDR1 is SGDLS, CDR2 YYNGEE. The CDR3 runs 16 residues. The CDR3 sequence is CASSARQVPSGNTIYF. CDR3 nucleotide sequence: TGTGCCAGCAGCGCGAGACAGGTCCCCTCTGGAAACACCATATATTTT. The entire variable domain, with the rest obtained from reference TRBV9 and TRBJ1-3, is as follows: DSGVTQTPKHLITATGQRVTLRCSPRSGDLSVYWYQQSLDQGLQFLIQYYNGEERAKGNILERFSAQQFPDLHSELNLSSLELGDSALYFCASSARQVPSGNTIYFGEGSWLTVV.

The rearrangement links TRBV19 to TRBJ1-4; 8 positions agree with TRBD1. J was trimmed by 6 bases and V by 5 bases; bases with no gene match: 5. CDR1 and CDR2 from the germline V gene are LNHDA and SQIVND (reference sequence). CDR3 length: 14 amino acids. The CDR3 bases are TGTGCCAGTAGTCCCATACAGGGGGATGAAAAACTGTTTTTT. Amino acids: CASSPIQGDEKLFF.

This clone has a single count. The chain joins TRBV29-1 to TRBJ1-1; D is uncertain. CDR1 and CDR2 from the germline V gene are SQVTM and ANQGSEA. The CDR3 is 12 residues long. V lost 2 bases, J lost 5 bases, and 9 bases lay in between. CDR3 in amino acids: CSVENGGTEAFF. CDR3 DNA: TGCAGCGTTGAAAATGGCGGAACTGAAGCTTTCTTT. Together with reference TRBV29-1 and TRBJ1-1, the CDR3 gives the full variable domain: SAVISQKPSRDICQRGTSLTIQCQVDSQVTMMFWYRQQPGQSLTLIATANQGSEATYESGFVIDKFPISRPNLTFSTLTVSNMSPEDSSIYLCSVENGGTEAFFGQGTRLTVV.

The chain is built from TRBV12-3 or TRBV12-4 and TRBJ1-5, with D possibly TRBD1 on 5 matching bases. The germline V and J ends were trimmed by 5 bases and 3 bases, with 8 bases remaining between them. The CDR3 loop spans 13 amino acids. In nucleotides, the CDR3 is TGTGCCAGCAGTACGACAGACAATCAGCCCCAGCATTTT. Amino acids: CASSTTDNQPQHF.

The gene calls are TRBV24-1 and TRBJ2-2; 9 bases align to TRBD2. This CDR3 comprises 19 residues. With 0 bases clipped from V and 7 bases from J, the junction kept 14 bases outside the gene matches. Per germline, CDR1 KGHDR and CDR2 SFDVKD. In nucleotides, the CDR3 is TGTGCCACCAGTGATTTGCCCCCCCGACTAGCGGCCAATAGCGGGGAGCTGTTTTTT. Translated, it gives CATSDLPPRLAANSGELFF.

The chain is built from TRBV11-1 and TRBJ2-1; 7 bases align to TRBD2. The CDR3 totals 15 residues. The germline V gene has CDR1 SGHAT and CDR2 FQDESV (reference sequence). V lost 5 bases, J lost 2 bases, and 6 bases stayed unmatched. CDR3: CASSLEREAYNEQFF. Written as DNA, the CDR3 is TGTGCCAGCAGCCTCGAGCGGGAAGCCTACAATGAGCAGTTCTTC. The full variable domain, in which reference TRBV11-1 and TRBJ2-1 provide the parts outside the CDR3, is EAEVAQSPRYKITEKSQAVAFWCDPISGHATLYWYRQILGQGPELLVQFQDESVVDDSQLPKDRFSAERLKGVDSTLKIQPAELGDSAMYLCASSLEREAYNEQFFGPGTRLTVL.

The chain is built from TRBV7-9 and TRBJ1-3; the match to TRBD1 covers 7 bases. This CDR3 contains 16 residues. After removal of 5 bases from V and 3 bases from J, the junction contained 10 bases not matched to a gene. CDR1 SEHNR and CDR2 FQNEAQ come from the germline V gene (reference sequence). CDR3 in amino acids: CASSQIGTAGGNTIYF. The CDR3 nucleotides are TGTGCCAGCAGCCAAATTGGGACAGCGGGTGGAAACACCATATATTTT.

The V and J genes are TRBV6-5 and TRBJ1-2; 7 bases align to TRBD1. The J segment lost 6 bases and the V segment lost 5 bases, leaving 9 bases of the junction unmatched. Looked up from germline, CDR1 is MNHEY and CDR2 is SVGAGI. This CDR3 is built from 14 residues. In DNA, the CDR3 is TGTGCCAGCAGTCAACAGGGGACCCTGGATGGCTACACCTTC. Protein sequence: CASSQQGTLDGYTF.

In regard to this clone: Distinct nucleotide sequences in the sample also encode this CDR3. The chain combines TRBV29-1 with TRBJ1-2, with D unresolved. In germline, CDR1 is SQVTM, CDR2 ANQGSEA. Trimming removed 3 bases at V and 4 bases at J, with 6 bases between. This CDR3 comprises 11 residues. CDR3 sequence reads: CSVERGYGYTF. Written as DNA, the CDR3 is TGCAGCGTTGAGCGGGGCTATGGCTACACCTTC.

This rearrangement joins TRBV7-8 to TRBJ2-1, with 8 bases identical to TRBD2. Germline CDR1 SGHVS, CDR2 FQNEAQ. CDR3 length equals 17 residues. V was clipped by 6 bases and J by 6 bases; unmatched bases: 16. CDR3 residues: CASRPPGGALDGNEQFF. Here the CDR3 DNA reads TGTGCCAGCAGACCTCCCGGGGGGGCGTTAGATGGCAATGAGCAGTTCTTC. The variable domain in full, completed from reference TRBV7-8 and TRBJ2-1, reads GAGVSQSPRYKVAKRGQDVALRCDPISGHVSLFWYQQALGQGPEFLTYFQNEAQLDKSGLPSDRFFAERPEGSVSTLKIQRTQQEDSAVYLCASRPPGGALDGNEQFFGPGTRLTVL.

The chain is built from TRBV4-1 and TRBJ1-3, with D hard to call. The CDR3 runs to 17 residues. V was trimmed by 1 base and J by 2 bases, leaving 15 bases between them. From germline, CDR1 is MGHRA and CDR2 YSYEKL. The CDR3 protein is CASSQVSAKIAGNTIYF. The CDR3 DNA is TGCGCCAGCAGCCAAGTCTCCGCAAAAATAGCTGGAAACACCATATATTTT.

This chain connects TRBV3-1 (or the pseudogene TRBV3-2) to TRBJ1-3; weak D call: TRBD1 (6 bases). The germline V gene encodes CDR1 LGHDT and CDR2 YNNKEL (reference sequence). The CDR3 contains 17 residues. The V end lost 1 base, the J end lost 1 base, and 14 bases lay between the germline ends. The CDR3 sequence: CASSQGTESQSGNTIYF. CDR3 DNA sequence: TGTGCCAGCAGCCAAGGGACAGAATCACAGTCTGGAAACACCATATATTTT.

The chain is built from TRBV19 and TRBJ2-3, with 9 bases aligning to TRBD1. J gave up 4 bases and V 3 bases, and 8 bases lay outside the gene matches. The CDR3 extends over 16 amino acids. Germline lookup yields CDR1 LNHDA and CDR2 SQIVND (reference sequence). The DNA for the CDR3 is TGTGCCAGTAGTATTATTGGACAGGGGTCACCAGATACGCAGTATTTT. Protein product: CASSIIGQGSPDTQYF.

This clone was detected only a few times. The CDR3 DNA sequence: TGTGCCAGCTCACCTCCAACCACAGGGGAGTCCGGAAACACCATATATTTT. This translates into CASSPPTTGESGNTIYF. The J gene is TRBJ1-3, the V gene TRBV18; 7 nucleotides match TRBD1. The CDR3 runs 17 residues. Germline V gives CDR1 KGHSH, CDR2 LQKENI. J gave up 4 bases and V 3 bases, and 12 bases lay outside the gene matches.